The 21 T cell receptor beta chains listed next were all sequenced from one sample in a study of blood T cell repertoires in COVID-19. The protocol was immunoSEQ multiplex PCR, while the TCRdb copy is restricted to in-frame clones and leaves out a portion. The table has some 120,000 clones, roughly 87% seen once. Source material: peripheral blood. These receptor sequences come from a woman older than 75 with acute or convalescent COVID-19.

This chain links TRBV6-5 with TRBJ1-2, with a possible D match to TRBD1 (6 bases). This CDR3 contains 12 residues. Trimming cost V 7 bases and J 6 bases, with 12 bases left between them. Germline assignment: CDR1 MNHEY and CDR2 SVGAGI. The CDR3: CASTQGHDGYTF. In DNA, the CDR3 is TGTGCCAGCACCCAGGGGCATGATGGCTACACCTTC.

As regards this clone: Other DNA sequences within the sample encode an identical CDR3. The chain uses TRBV7-9 and TRBJ1-1, with 7 bases matching TRBD1. The CDR3 length is 14 residues. The V gene end was trimmed by 3 bases and the J gene end by 0 bases; junction bases not matched to a gene: 1. CDR1 is SEHNR, CDR2 FQNEAQ, per germline (reference sequence). DNA for the CDR3: TGTGCCAGCAGCTTGGGACAGTTGAACACTGAAGCTTTCTTT. Translated, it gives CASSLGQLNTEAFF.

V gene TRBV19 combines with J gene TRBJ2-3; TRBD1 matches 8 bases. The CDR3 runs 16 residues. Trimming cost V 9 bases and J 2 bases; bases outside gene matches: 13. Germline lookup yields CDR1 LNHDA and CDR2 SQIVND (reference sequence). The chain's CDR3 is CARRAQQGVHTDTQYF. CDR3 bases: TGTGCCAGACGTGCACAACAGGGGGTACACACAGATACGCAGTATTTT.

The rearrangement joins TRBV19 to TRBJ2-2, with 7 nucleotides matching TRBD1. Per the germline V gene, CDR1 is LNHDA and CDR2 is SQIVND (reference sequence). J lost 0 bases, V lost 6 bases, and 4 bases had no gene match. CDR3 length: 15 residues. The CDR3 DNA follows: TGTGCCAGTAGCCCGGGACAGCCGAACACCGGGGAGCTGTTTTTT. It specifies CASSPGQPNTGELFF.

The V and J genes are TRBV28 and TRBJ2-3; 7 bases agree with TRBD2. The V gene end was trimmed by 7 bases and the J gene end by 2 bases; junction bases not matched to a gene: 3. CDR1 and CDR2 (germline): MDHEN, SYDVKM. The CDR3 loop spans 13 amino acids. The CDR3 is CASKAGPTDTQYF. The CDR3 region has the DNA TGTGCCAGCAAAGCGGGGCCCACAGATACGCAGTATTTT.

The rearrangement links TRBV21-1 to TRBJ1-5; TRBD1, the table's D call, lacks a check against the DNA. TRBV21-1 is shown as a pseudogene. The CDR3 runs 16 residues. In DNA form, the CDR3 reads TGTGCCAGCAGCAACAAATCGGGACACCCAAGGGGGTCCCAGCATTTT. The encoded protein is CASSNKSGHPRGSQHF.

The chain joins TRBV5-1 to TRBJ2-3, with D possibly matching TRBD1 (6 bases). The CDR3 loop spans 14 amino acids. Germline V lookup: CDR1 SGHRS, CDR2 YFSETQ. Trimming removed 2 bases from V and 4 bases from J, with 11 bases in between. CDR3 bases: TGCGCCAGCAGCTTACAGGGTGCAGCAGATACGCAGTATTTT. It translates to CASSLQGAADTQYF. Looking up the rest from reference TRBV5-1 and TRBJ2-3 gives the full variable domain: KAGVTQTPRYLIKTRGQQVTLSCSPISGHRSVSWYQQTPGQGLQFLFEYFSETQRNKGNFPGRFSGRQFSNSRSEMNVSTLELGDSALYLCASSLQGAADTQYFGPGTRLTVL.

The chain links TRBV9 to TRBJ1-2; 9 nucleotides match TRBD1. The CDR3 has 15 residues. V gave up 3 bases and J gave up 0 bases; unmatched junction bases: 3. The V gene's germline CDR1 is SGDLS and CDR2 YYNGEE. In DNA, the CDR3 is TGTGCCAGCAGCGCAGGGACAGGGCCTAACTATGGCTACACCTTC. Its protein is CASSAGTGPNYGYTF.

This chain uses TRBV7-2 with TRBJ2-1; no firm D call. The germline V gene has CDR1 SGHTA and CDR2 FQGNSA. The ends were cut back, 5 bases at V and 13 bases at J, with 12 bases in the middle. This CDR3 has 11 amino acids. The CDR3 DNA reads as TGTGCCAGCAGCGGGCCAGAGAGCCAGTTCTTC. Encoded protein: CASSGPESQFF.

This sequence joins TRBV4-2 and TRBJ1-2; TRBD1 agrees at 8 bases. The CDR3 sequence is 15 residues long. The germline CDR1 and CDR2 sequences are LGHNA and YNFKEQ. V was clipped by 4 bases and J by 8 bases; unmatched bases: 12. The CDR3 loop is CASSPRGRIMLGYTF. In DNA form, the CDR3 reads TGTGCCAGCAGCCCCAGGGGGCGGATTATGTTGGGCTACACCTTC.

By sample share, this clone is medium-sized. The chain has TRBV5-1 and TRBJ1-4; 9 bases are a match to TRBD1. Germline lookup yields CDR1 SGHRS and CDR2 YFSETQ. This CDR3 spans 14 amino acids. The V gene end was trimmed by 4 bases and the J gene end by 7 bases; junction bases not matched to a gene: 5. CDR3 sequence reads: CASSLGQGVEKLFF. The CDR3 DNA reads as TGCGCCAGCAGCCTGGGACAGGGAGTTGAAAAACTGTTTTTT.

The chain joins TRBV18 to TRBJ1-2; possibly TRBD1 for D (5 bases). Trimming removed 1 base at V and 4 bases at J, with 13 bases between. The germline V gene has CDR1 KGHSH and CDR2 LQKENI. The CDR3 sequence is 15 residues long. In nucleotides, the CDR3 is TGTGCCAGCTCACCACGGGGCGGGATCCTCTATGGCTACACCTTC. Protein product: CASSPRGGILYGYTF.

The V call is TRBV7-9, the J call TRBJ1-2; no clear D gene. Looked up from germline, CDR1 is SEHNR and CDR2 is FQNEAQ (reference sequence). V dropped 2 bases and J dropped 5 bases, with 12 bases sitting between them. The CDR3 is 14 residues long. This chain's CDR3 is CASSLSQASYGYTF. The CDR3 nucleotides are TGTGCCAGCAGCTTATCGCAAGCAAGTTATGGCTACACCTTC.

The chain uses TRBV3-1 (or the pseudogene TRBV3-2) and TRBJ1-1; weak D call: TRBD1 (5 bases). The CDR3 runs to 15 residues. CDR1 and CDR2 from the germline V gene are LGHDT and YNNKEL (reference sequence). V was trimmed by 4 bases and J by 0 bases, leaving 12 bases between them. Written as DNA, the CDR3 is TGTGCCAGCAGCCTTGGACATTTCCTGAACACTGAAGCTTTCTTT. The encoded protein is CASSLGHFLNTEAFF.

In DNA form, the CDR3 reads TGTGCCAGCAGCCGGCGGGCGGGGTCCCGTTACAATGAGCAGTTCTTC. Its protein product is CASSRRAGSRYNEQFF. The chain has TRBV11-2 and TRBJ2-1; perhaps TRBD2 as D (6 bases). Trimming stripped 5 bases from V and 4 bases from J, with 18 bases between. The length of the CDR3 is 16 residues. Germline assignment: CDR1 SGHAT and CDR2 FQNNGV.

Only a few counts were recorded for this clone. The chain is built from TRBV20-1 and TRBJ1-5; 7 bases match TRBD1. The CDR3 runs to 16 residues. CDR1 DFQATT and CDR2 SNEGSKA come from the germline V gene (reference sequence). The junction had 8 bases not matched to a gene; V was cut back by 3 bases and J by 0 bases. The CDR3 region has the DNA TGCAGTGCTAGTGGCAGGGGGTCTTATAGCAATCAGCCCCAGCATTTT. The encoded protein is CSASGRGSYSNQPQHF.

The chain employs TRBV6-5 and TRBJ1-1, with 7 positions matching TRBD1. The CDR3 is made up of 13 amino acids. The trim removed 6 bases at V and 5 bases at J, leaving 6 bases unmatched. Germline CDR1 and CDR2: MNHEY and SVGAGI. The CDR3 is CASSDRVGTEAFF. CDR3 in DNA: TGTGCCAGCAGCGACAGGGTAGGAACTGAAGCTTTCTTT.

Only a few counts were recorded for this clone. Additional DNA sequences in this sample encode the identical CDR3. This sequence joins TRBV18 and TRBJ1-1; D unclear. The germline gives CDR1 KGHSH, CDR2 LQKENI. Trimming took 0 bases from V and 2 from J, leaving 7 bases between them. This CDR3 contains 14 residues. In DNA, the CDR3 is TGTGCCAGCTCACCACCGGGGAGAAACACTGAAGCTTTCTTT. Translated, it gives CASSPPGRNTEAFF.

The chain is built from TRBV6-4 and TRBJ2-2; TRBD2 matches at 13 bases. Looked up from germline, CDR1 is MRHNA and CDR2 is SNTAGT. The CDR3 sequence is 16 residues long. Trimming took 2 bases from V and 3 from J; bases not matched to a gene: 0. In DNA, the CDR3 is TGTGCCAGCAGTGACGGGACTAGCGGGGACACCGGGGAGCTGTTTTTT. Protein sequence: CASSDGTSGDTGELFF.

The chain combines TRBV6-5 with TRBJ1-3; D gene ambiguous. The CDR3 is 16 amino acids. Trimming removed 0 bases from V and 4 bases from J, with 13 bases in between. Germline V lookup: CDR1 MNHEY, CDR2 SVGAGI. This chain's CDR3 is CASSYSMRSFGNTIYF. The CDR3 DNA follows: TGTGCCAGCAGTTACTCGATGAGATCTTTCGGAAACACCATATATTTT.

V is TRBV7-2 and J is TRBJ1-2, with TRBD1 identical over 7 bases. Germline CDR1 is SGHTA and CDR2 is FQGNSA. V trimming: 6 bases; J trimming: 6 bases; junction bases outside the gene matches: 10. There are 14 residues in the CDR3. The CDR3 loop reads CASRALGDRNGYTF. The CDR3, as DNA: TGTGCCAGCAGAGCCCTAGGGGACAGAAATGGCTACACCTTC. Full variable domain (outside the CDR3, taken from reference TRBV7-2 and TRBJ1-2): GAGVSQSPSNKVTEKGKDVELRCDPISGHTALYWYRQSLGQGLEFLIYFQGNSAPDKSGLPSDRFSAERTGGSVSTLTIQRTQQEDSAVYLCASRALGDRNGYTFGSGTRLTVV.